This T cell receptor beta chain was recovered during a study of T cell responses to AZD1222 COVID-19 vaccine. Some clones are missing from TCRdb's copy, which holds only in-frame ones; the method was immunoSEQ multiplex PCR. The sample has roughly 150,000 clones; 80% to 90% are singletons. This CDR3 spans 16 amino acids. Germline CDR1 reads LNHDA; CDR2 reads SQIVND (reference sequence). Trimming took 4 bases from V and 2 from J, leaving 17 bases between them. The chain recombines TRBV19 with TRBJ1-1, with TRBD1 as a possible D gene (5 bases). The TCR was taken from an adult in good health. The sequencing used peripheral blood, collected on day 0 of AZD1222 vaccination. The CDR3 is CASSTSLTGRNTEAFF. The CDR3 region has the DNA TGTGCCAGTAGTACCTCGTTGACGGGACGAAACACTGAAGCTTTCTTT.